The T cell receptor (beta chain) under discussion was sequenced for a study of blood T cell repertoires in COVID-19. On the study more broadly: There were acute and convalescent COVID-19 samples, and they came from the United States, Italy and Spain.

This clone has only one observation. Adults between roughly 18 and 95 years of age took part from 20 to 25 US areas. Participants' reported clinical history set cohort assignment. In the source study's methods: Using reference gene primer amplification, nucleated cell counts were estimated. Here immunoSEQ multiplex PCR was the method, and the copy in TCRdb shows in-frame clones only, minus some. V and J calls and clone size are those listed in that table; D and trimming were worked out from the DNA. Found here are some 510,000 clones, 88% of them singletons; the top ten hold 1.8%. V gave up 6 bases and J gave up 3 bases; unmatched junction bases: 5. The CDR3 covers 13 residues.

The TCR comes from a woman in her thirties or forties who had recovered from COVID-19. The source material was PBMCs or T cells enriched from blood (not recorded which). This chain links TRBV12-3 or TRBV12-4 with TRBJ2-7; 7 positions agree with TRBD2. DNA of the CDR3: TGTGCCAGCAGCCTAGCGGTGGACTACGAGCAGTACTTC. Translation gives CASSLAVDYEQYF.